The clone carrying this TCR beta chain has a single count. The CDR3 extends over 15 amino acids. The germline V gene has CDR1 MNHEY and CDR2 SVGAGI. V lost 0 bases and J 7 bases, leaving 14 bases between the germline ends. Profiled with immunoSEQ multiplex PCR; TCRdb holds only in-frame clones, not every one. The sample includes about 51,000 clones, roughly 90% of them seen just once. This sample stems from a study of control samples from healthy donors and cancer patients. This rearrangement joins TRBV6-5 to TRBJ2-3, with D unresolved. Sequencing used PBMCs. The clonotype originates from a man in his forties with colorectal cancer. CDR3 sequence (DNA): TGTGCCAGCAGTTACTCTGGCGGTGGTAGAAATACGCAGTATTTT. Protein: CASSYSGGGRNTQYF.